The T cell receptor beta chain described here comes from a study of shared clonotypes between healthy human individuals. Germline CDR1 SGHTA, CDR2 FQGNSA. V was pared by 5 bases and J by 1 base, with 8 bases of the junction left unmatched. The CDR3 is 16 residues long. With regard to this clone: Antigen: not known.

Study-wide findings and caveats: Collection of samples was limited to blood; tissue repertoires likely differ.

Data came from immunoSEQ multiplex PCR; TCRdb stores just in-frame clones and leaves some out. The table lists approximately 2.3 million clones, roughly 93% of them singletons. CD4+ cells yielded CD45RA+ naive and CD45RA-negative memory subsets. The sequenced material came from naive CD4+ T cells from PBMCs. Subset specified: CD45RA+ positively selected. V is TRBV7-2 and J is TRBJ1-1; 9 bases agree with TRBD1. The sequence was collected from a man younger than 35 in good health. Some clones in this sample may be carry-over from other donors' samples. The CDR3 here is CASSLGDRDRNTEAFF. CDR3 in DNA: TGTGCCAGCAGCCTCGGGGACAGGGATAGGAACACTGAAGCTTTCTTT.